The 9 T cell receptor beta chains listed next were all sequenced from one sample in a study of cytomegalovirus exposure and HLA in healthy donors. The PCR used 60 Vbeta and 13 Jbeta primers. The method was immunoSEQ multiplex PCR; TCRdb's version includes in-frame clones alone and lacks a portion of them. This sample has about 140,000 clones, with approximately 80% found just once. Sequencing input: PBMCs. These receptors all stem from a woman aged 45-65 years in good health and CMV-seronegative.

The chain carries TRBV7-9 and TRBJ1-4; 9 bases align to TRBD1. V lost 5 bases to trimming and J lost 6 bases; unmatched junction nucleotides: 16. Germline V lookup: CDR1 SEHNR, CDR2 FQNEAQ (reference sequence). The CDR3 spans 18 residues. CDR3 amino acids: CASSVRNRGPIEHEKLFF. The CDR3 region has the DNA TGTGCCAGCAGCGTAAGGAACAGGGGGCCCATTGAGCATGAAAAACTGTTTTTT.

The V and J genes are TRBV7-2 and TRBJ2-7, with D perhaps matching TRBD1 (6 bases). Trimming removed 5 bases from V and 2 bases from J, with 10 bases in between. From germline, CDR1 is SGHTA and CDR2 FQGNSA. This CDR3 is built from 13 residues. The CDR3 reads CASSARGPYEQYF. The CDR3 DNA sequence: TGTGCCAGCAGCGCCAGGGGTCCCTACGAGCAGTACTTC.

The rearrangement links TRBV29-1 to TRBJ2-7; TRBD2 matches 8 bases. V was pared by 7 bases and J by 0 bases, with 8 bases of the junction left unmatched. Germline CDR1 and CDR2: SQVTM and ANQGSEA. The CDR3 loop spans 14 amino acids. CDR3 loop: CSGVGLAGSYEQYF. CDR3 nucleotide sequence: TGCAGCGGGGTGGGGCTAGCGGGCTCCTACGAGCAGTACTTC.

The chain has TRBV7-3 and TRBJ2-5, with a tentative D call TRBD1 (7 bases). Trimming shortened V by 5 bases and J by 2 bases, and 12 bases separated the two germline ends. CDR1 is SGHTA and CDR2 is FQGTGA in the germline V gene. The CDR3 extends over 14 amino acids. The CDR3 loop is CASSAAGGQETQYF. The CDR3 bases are TGTGCCAGCAGCGCGGCAGGGGGGCAAGAGACCCAGTACTTC. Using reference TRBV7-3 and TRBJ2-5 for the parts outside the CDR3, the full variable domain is GAGVSQTPSNKVTEKGKYVELRCDPISGHTALYWYRQSLGQGPEFLIYFQGTGAADDSGLPNDRFFAVRPEGSVSTLKIQRTERGDSAVYLCASSAAGGQETQYFGPGTRLLVL.

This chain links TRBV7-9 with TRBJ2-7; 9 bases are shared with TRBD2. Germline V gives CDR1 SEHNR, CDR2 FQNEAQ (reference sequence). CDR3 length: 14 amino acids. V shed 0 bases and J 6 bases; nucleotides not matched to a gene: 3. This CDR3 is CASSLALAGSEQYF. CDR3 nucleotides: TGTGCCAGCAGCTTAGCCCTAGCGGGGTCCGAGCAGTACTTC.

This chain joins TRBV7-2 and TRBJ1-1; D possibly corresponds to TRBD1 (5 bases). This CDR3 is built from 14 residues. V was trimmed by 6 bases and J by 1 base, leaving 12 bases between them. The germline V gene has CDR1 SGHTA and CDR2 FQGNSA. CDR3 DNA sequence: TGTGCCAGCAGGACCAGGGCGGCGAACACTGAAGCTTTCTTT. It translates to CASRTRAANTEAFF.

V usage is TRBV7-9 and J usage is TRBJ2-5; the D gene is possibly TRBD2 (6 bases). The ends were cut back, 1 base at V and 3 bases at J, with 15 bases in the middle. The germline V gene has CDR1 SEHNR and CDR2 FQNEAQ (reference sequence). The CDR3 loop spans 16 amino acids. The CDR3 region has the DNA TGTGCCAGCAGCTTAGGGGTATTGGCGGGGAAAGAGACCCAGTACTTC. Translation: CASSLGVLAGKETQYF.

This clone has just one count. As DNA, the CDR3 is TGCGCCACTGGAGAAGGGAGAGGTCAGCCCCAGCATTTT. Amino acid sequence: CATGEGRGQPQHF. This chain connects TRBV10-1 to TRBJ1-5; no definite D call. The CDR3 is 13 residues long. V lost 10 bases and J lost 6, with 16 bases in between. The germline CDR1 and CDR2 sequences are WNHNN and SYGVQD (reference sequence).

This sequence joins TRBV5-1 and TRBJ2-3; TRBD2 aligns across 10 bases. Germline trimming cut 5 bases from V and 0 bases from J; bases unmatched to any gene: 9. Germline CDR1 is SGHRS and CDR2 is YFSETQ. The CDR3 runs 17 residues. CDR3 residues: CASSRLAGGTSTDTQYF. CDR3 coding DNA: TGCGCCAGCAGTCGATTAGCGGGGGGAACTAGCACAGATACGCAGTATTTT.